Shown below are 15 T cell receptor beta chains from a single sample sequenced in a study of blood T cells in healthy people across ages (dated by TCRdb to the mid-2010s). The library was built by means of 5' RACE. The sample was run on an Illumina HiSeq 2500. A second PCR of 7 to 11 cycles was performed with a sample-barcoded 5' primer and a J-beta primer mix. TCRdb reran the public reads through fastp at Q25 and MiXCR, keeping productive beta chains. Entries are consolidated by CDR3 protein sequence, retaining the most common genes and DNA. The sample records fewer than 650,000 distinct CDR3 sequences, approximately 26% of which are singletons. The ten largest account for about 3.3% of the sample. This same sample was also part of a study on T cells of mothers and their children.

Sequenced: blood. Source of these receptors: a boy younger than 10 in good health.

The chain carries TRBV5-1 and TRBJ1-2; 9 nucleotides align to TRBD1. The V gene end was trimmed by 4 bases and the J gene end by 6 bases; junction bases not matched to a gene: 4. This CDR3 spans 13 amino acids. Germline assignment: CDR1 SGHRS and CDR2 YFSETQ. CDR3 region: CASSIQGADGYTF. The CDR3 coding sequence is TGCGCCAGCAGCATACAGGGGGCGGATGGCTACACCTTC. The full variable domain, with the rest looked up from reference TRBV5-1 and TRBJ1-2, is KAGVTQTPRYLIKTRGQQVTLSCSPISGHRSVSWYQQTPGQGLQFLFEYFSETQRNKGNFPGRFSGRQFSNSRSEMNVSTLELGDSALYLCASSIQGADGYTFGSGTRLTVV.

This CDR3 reads CASSLVSQTQYF. CDR3 DNA sequence: TGTGCCAGCAGTTTGGTCAGCCAGACCCAGTACTTC. The chain combines TRBV6-2 or TRBV6-3 with TRBJ2-5; D ambiguous. This CDR3 is built from 12 residues. V shed 4 bases and J shed 6 bases, with 9 bases lying between them. The germline gives CDR1 MNHEY, CDR2 SVGEGT.

This clonotype was found a few times. The chain employs TRBV28 and TRBJ2-6; TRBD1 matches at 10 bases. With V trimmed by 6 bases and J by 2 bases, 10 bases remained unmatched. CDR1 and CDR2 from the germline V gene are MDHEN and SYDVKM. This CDR3 has 18 amino acids. In nucleotides, the CDR3 is TGTGCCAGCAGCCCTGGACAGGGGGGCCGACCTGGGGCCAACGTCCTGACTTTC. It is translated as CASSPGQGGRPGANVLTF. Filled out from reference TRBV28 and TRBJ2-6, the complete variable domain reads DVKVTQSSRYLVKRTGEKVFLECVQDMDHENMFWYRQDPGLGLRLIYFSYDVKMKEKGDIPEGYSVSREKKERFSLILESASTNQTSMYLCASSPGQGGRPGANVLTFGAGSRLTVL.

In its sample, this clonotype was seen a few times. This sequence joins TRBV6-6 and TRBJ2-5; 8 bases line up with TRBD1. CDR3 length: 14 residues. The trim removed 5 bases at V and 5 bases at J, leaving 7 bases unmatched. Germline CDR1 is MNHNY and CDR2 is SVGAGI (reference sequence). The CDR3 sequence: CASSPGQGWETQYF. The CDR3 DNA is TGTGCCAGCAGTCCCGGACAGGGTTGGGAGACCCAGTACTTC.

V usage is TRBV3-1 and J usage is TRBJ1-2; no clear D. The V end lost 3 bases, the J end lost 0 bases, and 17 bases lay between the germline ends. This CDR3 has 17 amino acids. Germline V CDR1 and CDR2: LGHDT, YNNKEL (reference sequence). Here the CDR3 reads CASSHDFRTGPNYGYTF. CDR3 nucleotide sequence: TGTGCCAGCAGCCATGACTTTCGGACGGGCCCTAACTATGGCTACACCTTC.

The gene calls are TRBV20-1 and TRBJ2-3; the D gene is possibly TRBD2 (6 bases). Trimming left V 3 bases short and J 2 bases short, with 12 bases between. CDR3 length equals 14 residues. Germline values: CDR1 DFQATT, CDR2 SNEGSKA (reference sequence). CDR3 in DNA: TGCAGTGCTAGCGGGACTGAAATCACAGATACGCAGTATTTT. Translated: CSASGTEITDTQYF.

CDR3 nucleotide sequence: TGTGCCAGCAGCCAAGATTTAAGGGAGGTATTCTACGAGCAGTACTTC. As protein: CASSQDLREVFYEQYF. The chain uses TRBV3-1 and TRBJ2-5; possible D gene TRBD2, 6 bases. The J call may be wrong; the DNA end is better matched by TRBJ2-7. This CDR3 is built from 16 residues. Germline CDR1 reads LGHDT; CDR2 reads YNNKEL (reference sequence).

The V and J genes are TRBV11-3 and TRBJ2-5; D tentatively reads TRBD1 or TRBD2 (5 bases each). Germline V gives CDR1 SGHNT, CDR2 YENEEA. The CDR3 sequence is 19 residues long. V lost 1 base and J 1 base, leaving 22 bases between the germline ends. This CDR3 reads CASSLGVYGGEIFQETQYF. The CDR3 nucleotides are TGTGCCAGCAGCTTAGGAGTATATGGGGGAGAGATCTTCCAAGAGACCCAGTACTTC.

This clonotype occurred a few times. CDR3 residues: CASSISLAGLQETQYF. The CDR3 DNA is TGTGCCAGCAGTATCTCACTAGCGGGCCTCCAAGAGACCCAGTACTTC. The chain combines TRBV2 with TRBJ2-5, with TRBD2 identical over 9 bases. Germline trimming cut 5 bases from V and 1 base from J; bases unmatched to any gene: 8. CDR1 SNHLY and CDR2 FYNNEI come from the germline V gene. The CDR3 contains 16 residues.

The rearrangement joins TRBV5-5 to TRBJ2-5; maybe TRBD2 (6 bases). Trimming removed 4 bases at V and 1 base at J, with 8 bases between. Germline V gene sequence: CDR1 SGHKS, CDR2 YYEKEE (reference sequence). The CDR3 spans 13 residues. For the CDR3, the DNA is TGTGCCAGCAGCAAGACTAGCCAAGAGACCCAGTACTTC. It specifies CASSKTSQETQYF.

V gene TRBV6-6 combines with J gene TRBJ1-1, with TRBD1 identical over 9 bases. Germline V lookup: CDR1 MNHNY, CDR2 SVGAGI (reference sequence). J was trimmed by 4 bases and V by 4 bases; bases with no gene match: 7. The CDR3 runs 15 residues. CDR3 nucleotides: TGTGCCAGCAGTTTTCCGGGACAGGGTGGCACTGAAGCTTTCTTT. The encoded protein is CASSFPGQGGTEAFF.

The chain couples TRBV20-1 to TRBJ1-2; the D gene is possibly TRBD1 (5 bases). Germline CDR1 reads DFQATT; CDR2 reads SNEGSKA (reference sequence). This CDR3 contains 17 residues. Trimming took 5 bases from V and 5 from J, leaving 27 bases between them. CDR3 protein: CSAVPVWGSAVDYGYTF. The CDR3 nucleotides are TGCAGTGCTGTCCCCGTTTGGGGGAGTGCCGTTGATTATGGCTACACCTTC.

This clonotype showed up just a few times. This chain connects TRBV10-3 to TRBJ2-4; 9 bases map to TRBD1. Losses at the gene ends were 7 bases for V and 3 bases for J; bases not matched to a gene: 7. From germline, CDR1 is ENHRY and CDR2 SYGVKD. The CDR3 contains 15 residues. The CDR3 is CAIKGTGYDKNIQYF. The CDR3 DNA is TGTGCCATCAAGGGGACAGGGTACGACAAAAACATTCAGTACTTC.

The table lists this clonotype with a few counts. V is TRBV25-1 and J is TRBJ2-3, with unresolved D. The germline V gene has CDR1 MGHDK and CDR2 SYGVNS. The germline V and J ends were trimmed by 9 bases and 0 bases, with 10 bases remaining between them. This CDR3 comprises 13 residues. The CDR3 DNA sequence: TGTGCCAGGCGGAGACCTAGCACAGATACGCAGTATTTT. Translation: CARRRPSTDTQYF.

The gene calls are TRBV10-3 and TRBJ2-7, with TRBD1 matching 7 bases. The CDR3 loop spans 12 amino acids. CDR1 is ENHRY and CDR2 is SYGVKD in the germline V gene. The V segment lost 11 bases and the J segment 5 bases; nucleotides outside the gene matches: 9. CDR3 in DNA: TGTGCCGCCAACAAGGGGGCCGACGAGCAGTACTTC. Translating it yields CAANKGADEQYF.